The 9 T cell receptor beta chains below were found in one sample sequenced in a study of T-cell memory formation after mild COVID-19. TCRdb re-analysed the 5' RACE reads in MiXCR, keeping a single row per CDR3 protein. The table has around 340,000 distinct CDR3 sequences, roughly 15% seen once. Sequencing was done on a sample of PBMCs or a T cell subset sorted from them (not recorded which). These receptor sequences come from a man in his late teens or twenties who had mild COVID-19 (a few samples of this study predate the infection). Cell type and time point are not known.

This clonotype was detected only a few times. The J gene is TRBJ1-2, the V gene TRBV7-2; D unresolved. The CDR3 totals 13 residues. Germline V gives CDR1 SGHTA, CDR2 FQGNSA. V was trimmed by 1 base and J by 7 bases, leaving 10 bases between them. DNA for the CDR3: TGTGCCAGCAGCTTAGATACAGCCGGTGGCTACACCTTC. Its protein product is CASSLDTAGGYTF.

The CDR3 here is CASSAGQTYNEQFF. In DNA form, the CDR3 reads TGTGCCAGCAGCGCCGGACAGACGTACAATGAGCAGTTCTTC. J is TRBJ2-1 and V is TRBV9; maybe TRBD1 (6 bases). CDR1 and CDR2 from the germline V gene are SGDLS and YYNGEE. V was shortened by 3 bases and J by 4 bases, with 11 bases between the two germline ends. The CDR3 has 14 residues.

The chain links TRBV21-1 to TRBJ2-7; the table calls TRBD1, which could not be checked here. The J call is doubtful: the DNA matches TRBJ2-5 better. TRBV21-1 is given as a pseudogene. This CDR3 comprises 16 residues. CDR3 region: CASSRDTGGQRETQYF. In DNA form, the CDR3 reads TGTGCCAGCAGCAGAGACACAGGGGGCCAGCGGGAGACCCAGTACTTC.

There are many counts of this clonotype. The V call is TRBV5-6, the J call TRBJ2-7, with 11 bases identical to TRBD2. Losses at the gene ends were 0 bases for V and 0 bases for J; bases not matched to a gene: 2. This CDR3 is built from 16 residues. Germline V gene sequence: CDR1 SGHDT, CDR2 YYEEEE. The DNA for the CDR3 is TGTGCCAGCAGCTTGGCTAGCGGGGGGTACTCCTACGAGCAGTACGTC. This gives the protein CASSLASGGYSYEQYV.

This chain links TRBV9 with TRBJ1-2; no firm D call. Germline V CDR1 and CDR2: SGDLS, YYNGEE. V lost 1 base and J lost 10, with 17 bases in between. The CDR3 has 14 amino acids. The CDR3 coding sequence is TGTGCCAGCAGCGTAATGTCGGTTGCAAGTTTCTACACCTTC. This gives the protein CASSVMSVASFYTF.

In this sample, this clonotype turned up a few times. V usage is TRBV5-4 and J usage is TRBJ2-1; D might be TRBD2 (5 bases). The ends were cut back, 4 bases at V and 6 bases at J, with 11 bases in the middle. Germline V CDR1 and CDR2: SGHNT, YYREEE (reference sequence). This CDR3 contains 13 residues. CDR3 sequence: CASSLDYSNEQFF. The CDR3 region has the DNA TGTGCCAGCAGCCTAGACTACTCCAATGAGCAGTTCTTC.

V and J are TRBV29-1 and TRBJ2-7; 10 bases agree with TRBD2. V trimming: 1 base; J trimming: 7 bases; junction bases outside the gene matches: 13. Germline lookup yields CDR1 SQVTM and CDR2 ANQGSEA. This CDR3 comprises 16 residues. The CDR3 spells CSVEAGLAGEREEQYF. The CDR3 DNA reads as TGCAGCGTTGAAGCAGGGCTAGCGGGGGAAAGAGAAGAGCAGTACTTC.

This clonotype was seen more than once but under ten times. The V and J genes are TRBV9 and TRBJ2-3; 8 bases match TRBD1. V lost 4 bases and J lost 4; bases outside the gene matches: 14. The CDR3 is 17 amino acids. Germline V gene sequence: CDR1 SGDLS, CDR2 YYNGEE. CDR3 sequence: CASSPSGGRGLADTQYF. Here the CDR3 DNA reads TGTGCCAGCAGCCCATCCGGGGGCAGGGGGCTGGCAGATACGCAGTATTTT.

The rearrangement links TRBV13 to TRBJ2-1; D unresolved. The CDR3 loop spans 12 amino acids. Trimming pared 3 bases from V and 6 bases from J, leaving 6 bases between. The germline CDR1 and CDR2 sequences are PRHDT and FYEKMQ (reference sequence). The CDR3 region has the DNA TGTGCCAGCAGCTTCACGGTCAATGAGCAGTTCTTC. Its translation: CASSFTVNEQFF.